These 22 T cell receptor beta chains originate from one sample sequenced in a study of neoadjuvant anti-PD-1 for oral cavity cancer. Clones were sequenced by immunoSEQ multiplex PCR, and TCRdb holds only the in-frame ones, with some missing. The sample consists of more than 12,000 clones, more than 65% of them appearing once. The sequencing here drew on PBMCs, taken before nivolumab (anti-PD-1) treatment. These receptors were taken from a person between 35 and 79 years old with oral cavity squamous cell carcinoma.

The chain uses TRBV7-9 and TRBJ2-1; D uncertain. The ends were cut back, 7 bases at V and 7 bases at J, with 11 bases in the middle. The CDR3 is 12 residues long. Germline V gene sequence: CDR1 SEHNR, CDR2 FQNEAQ (reference sequence). Written as DNA, the CDR3 is TGTGCCAGCATTGGAAATGGGAATGAGCAGTTCTTC. Translating it yields CASIGNGNEQFF.

The CDR3 is CASRSPGESTDTQYF. The CDR3 bases are TGTGCCAGCAGATCACCGGGAGAGAGCACAGATACGCAGTATTTT. V is TRBV7-3 and J is TRBJ2-3, with D possibly matching TRBD2 (6 bases). Germline CDR1 SGHTA, CDR2 FQGTGA. This CDR3 contains 15 residues. V was clipped by 6 bases and J by 0 bases, with 13 bases between them.

This chain joins TRBV6-6 and TRBJ2-4; weak D call: TRBD2 (5 bases). The V end was cut by 4 bases, the J end by 5 bases, with 18 bases between. Germline V gene lookup returns CDR1 MNHNY and CDR2 SVGAGI (reference sequence). CDR3 length equals 16 residues. CDR3 DNA sequence: TGTGCCAGCAGTTTAGGCGGGTCAAGCCCCCAAAACATTCAGTACTTC. Translated, it gives CASSLGGSSPQNIQYF.

The chain combines TRBV19 with TRBJ2-7; the D is unclear. The CDR3 loop spans 15 amino acids. The ends were cut back, 4 bases at V and 3 bases at J, with 16 bases in the middle. Germline CDR1 LNHDA, CDR2 SQIVND (reference sequence). CDR3 sequence reads: CASSTPGRAHYEQYF. CDR3 DNA: TGTGCCAGTAGTACCCCAGGACGAGCTCACTACGAGCAGTACTTC.

This clone has more than one count but fewer than ten. The V gene is TRBV18, the J gene TRBJ2-2; 9 bases match TRBD1. There are 14 residues in the CDR3. The V gene end was trimmed by 3 bases and the J gene end by 5 bases; junction bases not matched to a gene: 1. Per germline, CDR1 KGHSH and CDR2 LQKENI. The CDR3: CASSPDRGTGELFF. Written as DNA, the CDR3 is TGTGCCAGCTCACCGGACAGGGGAACCGGGGAGCTGTTTTTT.

The gene calls are TRBV6-5 and TRBJ1-1; D perhaps matches TRBD1 (6 bases). Trimming cost V 7 bases and J 7 bases, with 19 bases left between them. The germline gives CDR1 MNHEY, CDR2 SVGAGI. The CDR3 sequence is 14 residues long. The DNA of the CDR3 is TGTGCCAGCATCCTTGGCGGGGGGCTGGGTGAAGCTTTCTTT. It codes for CASILGGGLGEAFF.

As concerns this clone: One junction end disagrees with the germline gene, perhaps due to a read error. This chain connects TRBV30 to TRBJ1-1; no clear D gene. Germline assignment: CDR1 GTSNPN and CDR2 SVGIG (reference sequence). This CDR3 contains 12 residues. In DNA form, the CDR3 reads TGTGCCTGGACATCAAGAACATTGAGCTCGGGTTTT. Translation gives CAWTSRTLSSGF.

The genes are TRBV10-3 and TRBJ2-5; 7 nucleotides agree with TRBD1. CDR3 length: 15 amino acids. Trimming at V came to 0 bases and at J to 1 base, leaving 2 bases not matched to a gene. Germline V gene lookup returns CDR1 ENHRY and CDR2 SYGVKD. The CDR3 DNA follows: TGTGCCATCAGTGAGTCGACAGGGATCCAAGAGACCCAGTACTTC. Its translation is CAISESTGIQETQYF.

The V gene is TRBV7-2, the J gene TRBJ1-1, with a weak D call TRBD1 (5 bases). Germline CDR1 and CDR2: SGHTA and FQGNSA. Trimming pared 0 bases from V and 4 bases from J, leaving 9 bases between. This CDR3 contains 14 residues. The DNA for the CDR3 is TGTGCCAGCAGCTTAGCTGGGGGGAGCACTGAAGCTTTCTTT. It encodes CASSLAGGSTEAFF.

The chain couples TRBV25-1 to TRBJ2-7; 9 nucleotides align to TRBD1. The germline CDR1 and CDR2 sequences are MGHDK and SYGVNS. J was trimmed by 5 bases and V by 6 bases; bases with no gene match: 11. The CDR3 spans 15 residues. The CDR3 reads CASRDSGTGIHEQYF. As DNA, the CDR3 is TGTGCCAGCAGGGACTCCGGGACAGGGATCCACGAGCAGTACTTC.

J is TRBJ2-7 and V is TRBV13; D uncertain. This CDR3 is built from 14 residues. The ends were cut back, 5 bases at V and 3 bases at J, with 14 bases in the middle. Germline CDR1 and CDR2: PRHDT and FYEKMQ (reference sequence). CDR3 protein: CASSHLEISYEQYF. DNA for the CDR3: TGTGCCAGCAGCCACCTGGAGATCAGCTACGAGCAGTACTTC. The variable domain in full, completed from reference TRBV13 and TRBJ2-7, reads AAGVIQSPRHLIKEKRETATLKCYPIPRHDTVYWYQQGPGQDPQFLISFYEKMQSDKGSIPDRFSAQQFSDYHSELNMSSLELGDSALYFCASSHLEISYEQYFGPGTRLTVT.

The chain carries TRBV10-3 and TRBJ2-4; D assignment may be TRBD1 or TRBD2 (5 bases each). The CDR3 loop spans 14 amino acids. Looked up from germline, CDR1 is ENHRY and CDR2 is SYGVKD. V was trimmed by 3 bases and J by 1 base, leaving 7 bases between them. The CDR3, as DNA: TGTGCCATCAGTGACGGGGCGGCCAAAAACATTCAGTACTTC. It specifies CAISDGAAKNIQYF.

This chain connects TRBV4-1 to TRBJ2-7; 8 bases align to TRBD1. CDR1 is MGHRA and CDR2 is YSYEKL in the germline V gene. The ends lost 4 bases at V and 0 bases at J; junction bases unmatched: 5. The CDR3 loop spans 15 amino acids. The CDR3 DNA sequence: TGCGCCAGCAGCCTAGGGACAGGTACCTCCTACGAGCAGTACTTC. Translation: CASSLGTGTSYEQYF.

The rearrangement joins TRBV7-2 to TRBJ2-1; TRBD2 matches 12 bases. Germline V lookup: CDR1 SGHTA, CDR2 FQGNSA. This CDR3 has 16 residues. The V segment lost 0 bases and the J segment 9 bases; nucleotides outside the gene matches: 6. This CDR3 is CASSLAGTSGWGEQFF. CDR3 coding DNA: TGTGCCAGCAGCTTAGCCGGGACTAGCGGGTGGGGTGAGCAGTTCTTC.

The chain joins TRBV6-4 to TRBJ2-5; 9 bases agree with TRBD1. Trimming removed 0 bases from V and 2 bases from J; junction bases left unmatched: 16. CDR1 is MRHNA, CDR2 SNTAGT, per germline. The CDR3 totals 20 residues. The CDR3 sequence: CASSDSKGTGRIWGQETQYF. As DNA, the CDR3 is TGTGCCAGCAGTGACTCGAAAGGGACAGGGAGAATATGGGGTCAAGAGACCCAGTACTTC.

This chain uses TRBV7-8 with TRBJ2-1; maybe TRBD2 (6 bases). The V gene lost 0 bases and the J gene lost 12 bases, with 6 bases spanning the gap. The CDR3 consists of 11 residues. Germline CDR1 reads SGHVS; CDR2 reads FQNEAQ. The CDR3 reads CASSLAGGQFF. The DNA for the CDR3 is TGTGCCAGCAGCTTAGCGGGAGGGCAGTTCTTC. The complete variable domain, with remaining parts taken from reference TRBV7-8 and TRBJ2-1, reads GAGVSQSPRYKVAKRGQDVALRCDPISGHVSLFWYQQALGQGPEFLTYFQNEAQLDKSGLPSDRFFAERPEGSVSTLKIQRTQQEDSAVYLCASSLAGGQFFGPGTRLTVL.

V and J are TRBV10-2 and TRBJ2-7, with 11 bases fitting TRBD2. Germline trimming cut 5 bases from V and 4 bases from J; bases unmatched to any gene: 7. Germline V lookup: CDR1 WSHSY, CDR2 SAAADI. CDR3 length equals 15 residues. CDR3 bases: TGCGCCAGCAGTCCAACTAGCGGGGGCCTGTACGAGCAGTACTTC. It encodes CASSPTSGGLYEQYF.

The genes are TRBV9 and TRBJ1-2; possibly TRBD1 for D (6 bases). V lost 8 bases and J 4 bases, leaving 12 bases between the germline ends. This CDR3 region has 12 residues. The V gene's germline CDR1 is SGDLS and CDR2 YYNGEE. As DNA, the CDR3 is TGTGCCAGTTCGCGGACAGTCTATGGCTACACCTTC. The encoded protein is CASSRTVYGYTF. Full variable domain (missing parts from reference TRBV9 and TRBJ1-2): DSGVTQTPKHLITATGQRVTLRCSPRSGDLSVYWYQQSLDQGLQFLIQYYNGEERAKGNILERFSAQQFPDLHSELNLSSLELGDSALYFCASSRTVYGYTFGSGTRLTVV.

The V gene is TRBV15, the J gene TRBJ2-1, with D perhaps TRBD1 (5 bases). This CDR3 has 16 residues. Germline CDR1 LNHNV, CDR2 YYDKDF (reference sequence). V shed 1 base and J shed 2 bases, with 12 bases lying between them. CDR3 in amino acids: CATSRARQGAYNEQFF. The DNA for the CDR3 is TGTGCCACCAGCAGAGCGAGGCAGGGCGCCTACAATGAGCAGTTCTTC.

The chain joins TRBV9 to TRBJ1-1; D is perhaps TRBD1 (6 bases). Trimming stripped 4 bases from V and 8 bases from J, with 18 bases between. This CDR3 comprises 14 residues. The germline gives CDR1 SGDLS, CDR2 YYNGEE. CDR3 nucleotides: TGTGCCAGCAGCCCCAGGTACAGGGAGAACGAAGCTTTCTTT. It encodes CASSPRYRENEAFF.

This sequence joins TRBV6-1 and TRBJ2-1; no definite D call. Between the trimmed V and J ends, which lost 10 bases and 9 bases, there was a span of 13 bases. Germline V gene lookup returns CDR1 MNHNS and CDR2 SASEGT. The CDR3 loop spans 11 amino acids. CDR3 in amino acids: CATARMAEQFF. The CDR3 DNA reads TGTGCCACTGCACGGATGGCTGAGCAGTTCTTC.

This clone has just a few counts. This rearrangement joins TRBV11-3 to TRBJ1-1; D call uncertain. The length of the CDR3 is 16 residues. From germline, CDR1 is SGHNT and CDR2 YENEEA. The V end lost 0 bases, the J end lost 3 bases, and 14 bases lay between the germline ends. The DNA of the CDR3 is TGTGCCAGCAGCTTAGATATCCGGGTAGGCGACACTGAAGCTTTCTTT. Encoded protein: CASSLDIRVGDTEAFF.